This T cell receptor beta chain was sequenced for a study of PD-1 blockade in classical Hodgkin lymphoma. General study points: Unlike CD8+ TCR diversity, which did not rise significantly by C4D1, CD4+ TCR diversity did. Repertoire difference causes, possibly disease activity or prior therapy, remain undefined. Some patients started nivolumab under 1 year after ASCT, and they were excluded. In newly diagnosed patients, baseline TCR diversity was reportedly below that of healthy donors.

CDR3 size: 13 residues. Per the germline V gene, CDR1 is SNHLY and CDR2 is FYNNEI. V shed 4 bases and J shed 2 bases, with 6 bases lying between them. Profiled with immunoSEQ multiplex PCR; TCRdb holds only in-frame clones, not every one. The sample consists of tens of thousands of clones, roughly nine tenths of them appearing once. In the case of this clone: Antigen unknown.

Indicated time point: cycle 4 day 1 (C4D1), after more than five weeks of nivolumab. Each patient relapsed following autologous stem cell transplantation, and prior brentuximab vedotin exposure differed. Thawed PBMCs yielded CD4+ T cells through magnetic negative selection. The sequence derives from a human donor with classical Hodgkin lymphoma. Material: CD4+ T cells from blood, obtained before the fourth cycle of nivolumab. The chain carries TRBV2 and TRBJ1-3; D remains unclear. CDR3 DNA: TGTGCCAGCAGTGCAGGTCCTGGAAACACCATATATTTT. This translates into CASSAGPGNTIYF.